One and the same sample provided the 25 T cell receptor beta chains below, sequenced in a study of T cells in Graves' hyperthyroidism and ophthalmopathy. Amplified TCR beta CDR3 regions came from RNA transcripts. TCR CDR3 underwent first-round RT-PCR with the HTBI primer set. Using its own MiXCR run on the multiplex PCR reads, TCRdb lists one record per CDR3 protein. The data contain about 410,000 distinct CDR3 sequences, 14% of them singletons. The sample comprised blood. The source of these receptors is a woman aged 30 to 39 with Graves' ophthalmopathy.

Many counts were recorded for this clonotype. The DNA of the CDR3 is TGTGCCAGCAGCGGTCACCATCGACAGGGGGTACTTGACTATGGCTACACCTTC. Amino acid sequence: CASSGHHRQGVLDYGYTF. The rearrangement links TRBV2 to TRBJ1-2; the match to TRBD1 covers 9 bases. Germline V CDR1 and CDR2: SNHLY, FYNNEI. The CDR3 has 18 amino acids. The ends lost 6 bases at V and 3 bases at J; junction bases unmatched: 17.

The chain is built from TRBV27 and TRBJ2-4; D perhaps matches TRBD1 (6 bases). The CDR3 totals 14 residues. The germline gives CDR1 MNHEY, CDR2 SMNVEV (reference sequence). Deletions cut 8 bases from V and 3 bases from J, with 14 bases between. The chain's CDR3 is CASSLQGVKNIQYF. The CDR3 region has the DNA TGTGCCAGCTCTTTACAGGGCGTCAAAAACATTCAGTACTTC.

The V call is TRBV24-1, the J call TRBJ2-2; a weak D match, TRBD1 (6 bases). Trimming removed 1 base from V and 3 bases from J, with 8 bases in between. Germline V lookup: CDR1 KGHDR, CDR2 SFDVKD. The CDR3 totals 15 residues. The CDR3 DNA sequence: TGTGCCACCAGTGATTTCTACAGGGACACCGGGGAGCTGTTTTTT. It encodes CATSDFYRDTGELFF.

There are a few counts of this clonotype. This chain joins TRBV20-1 and TRBJ2-1; 11 bases map to TRBD2. Germline CDR1 and CDR2: DFQATT and SNEGSKA (reference sequence). The CDR3 runs to 16 residues. Germline trimming cut 4 bases from V and 6 bases from J; bases unmatched to any gene: 11. This chain's CDR3 is CSATPRLAGGLNEQFF. The CDR3 DNA reads as TGCAGTGCTACCCCCCGGCTAGCGGGGGGACTCAATGAGCAGTTCTTC.

This clonotype occurred many times. The chain joins TRBV28 to TRBJ2-7, with 7 bases fitting TRBD1. Germline lookup yields CDR1 MDHEN and CDR2 SYDVKM. The CDR3 has 12 residues. Trimming cost V 8 bases and J 2 bases; bases outside gene matches: 3. This CDR3 is CASQGVTYEQYF. The CDR3 region has the DNA TGTGCCAGCCAGGGGGTTACCTACGAGCAGTACTTC.

For this clonotype: Since a much larger clone is just one base distant, this may be a read error. The chain uses TRBV2 and TRBJ2-7, with D unclear. This CDR3 region has 17 residues. Germline V lookup: CDR1 SNHLY, CDR2 FYNNEI. The CDR3 protein is CANSEAHAIRLNYEQYF. The CDR3 DNA is TGTGCCAACAGTGAAGCGCACGCGATTAGGCTTAACTACGAGCAGTACTTC.

V gene TRBV6-1 combines with J gene TRBJ2-1; the D call may be TRBD1 or TRBD2 (6 bases each). The ends were cut back, 6 bases at V and 4 bases at J, with 19 bases in the middle. Germline V lookup: CDR1 MNHNS, CDR2 SASEGT. This CDR3 has 16 amino acids. The CDR3 region is CASSHKRRGDYNEQFF. The DNA of the CDR3 is TGTGCCAGCAGCCACAAGAGAAGGGGGGATTACAATGAGCAGTTCTTC.

In this sample, this clonotype turned up many times. The J gene is TRBJ2-5, the V gene TRBV20-1, with a weak D call TRBD1 (6 bases). V dropped 4 bases and J dropped 9 bases, with 24 bases sitting between them. The CDR3 runs to 15 residues. Germline V gene lookup returns CDR1 DFQATT and CDR2 SNEGSKA (reference sequence). CDR3 sequence reads: CSATPTGQLVKAQYF. For the CDR3, the DNA is TGCAGTGCTACCCCAACCGGACAGCTTGTAAAAGCCCAGTACTTC.

This clonotype was counted many times. The gene calls are TRBV12-3 or TRBV12-4 and TRBJ2-1; D possibly corresponds to TRBD1 (6 bases). Trimming removed 1 base at V and 10 bases at J, with 14 bases between. This CDR3 spans 14 amino acids. CDR3 DNA: TGTGCCAGCAGTTTAGAACTCGGGACAACGGAGCAGTTCTTC. The encoded protein is CASSLELGTTEQFF.

This clonotype occurred many times. The chain carries TRBV30 and TRBJ1-2; D may be TRBD1 (6 bases). The V end lost 4 bases, the J end lost 7 bases, and 13 bases lay between the germline ends. There are 12 residues in the CDR3. In germline, CDR1 is GTSNPN, CDR2 SVGIG (reference sequence). CDR3 sequence reads: CAWTTGTSGYTF. The CDR3 bases are TGTGCCTGGACCACCGGGACAAGTGGCTACACCTTC.

This clonotype was counted only a few times. The V and J genes are TRBV15 and TRBJ2-5; D ambiguous. Germline-derived CDR1 and CDR2 are LNHNV and YYDKDF (reference sequence). This CDR3 is built from 12 residues. Trimming shortened V by 2 bases and J by 5 bases, and 6 bases separated the two germline ends. The DNA of the CDR3 is TGTGCCACCAGCAGATACGGGGAGACCCAGTACTTC. Protein sequence: CATSRYGETQYF.

This clonotype was found many times. This chain joins TRBV6-1 and TRBJ2-7; perhaps TRBD2 as D (5 bases). Trimming removed 6 bases at V and 7 bases at J, with 13 bases between. Per germline, CDR1 MNHNS and CDR2 SASEGT. The CDR3 is 12 amino acids. CDR3 in DNA: TGTGCCAGCAGGGACTTAAACTGGGAGCAGTACTTC. Translated, it gives CASRDLNWEQYF.

This clonotype was recorded at least ten times. This chain connects TRBV7-6 to TRBJ1-3; 7 nucleotides match TRBD1. The V segment lost 6 bases and the J segment 11 bases; nucleotides outside the gene matches: 16. CDR1 and CDR2 from the germline V gene are SGHVS and FNYEAQ. This CDR3 has 15 amino acids. Here the CDR3 reads CASSPGTDLMRSIYF. CDR3 in DNA: TGTGCCAGCAGTCCTGGGACAGACCTGATGAGGTCCATATATTTT.

This clonotype appeared many times. V usage is TRBV28 and J usage is TRBJ2-5; D may be TRBD2 (6 bases). The CDR3 spans 15 residues. The ends were cut back, 7 bases at V and 5 bases at J, with 20 bases in the middle. Germline values: CDR1 MDHEN, CDR2 SYDVKM. This chain's CDR3 is CASTGNRRGWETQYF. CDR3 DNA sequence: TGTGCCAGCACAGGGAACCGGCGGGGATGGGAGACCCAGTACTTC.

This clonotype was seen ten or more times. The V gene is TRBV20-1, the J gene TRBJ1-1, with 7 bases identical to TRBD1. Germline V gene data show CDR1 as DFQATT and CDR2 as SNEGSKA (reference sequence). With 3 bases clipped from V and 0 bases from J, the junction kept 7 bases outside the gene matches. This CDR3 contains 15 residues. CDR3 in amino acids: CSARETGLLNTEAFF. CDR3 DNA: TGCAGTGCTAGGGAGACAGGGCTCTTGAACACTGAAGCTTTCTTT.

This clonotype was seen at least ten times. In DNA, the CDR3 is TGTGCCAGCAGTTTTAGTGGACAGGAGCAGTTCTTC. Translation gives CASSFSGQEQFF. The chain recombines TRBV6-1 with TRBJ2-1, with a possible D match to TRBD1 (6 bases). Looked up from germline, CDR1 is MNHNS and CDR2 is SASEGT. CDR3 length equals 12 residues. The ends were cut back, 5 bases at V and 10 bases at J, with 12 bases in the middle.

This clonotype was detected many times. The rearrangement joins TRBV12-3 or TRBV12-4 to TRBJ1-1, with D perhaps TRBD1 (5 bases). The length of the CDR3 is 14 residues. Deletions cut 5 bases from V and 5 bases from J, with 15 bases between. The CDR3 sequence: CASSLGTSGTEAFF. CDR3 in DNA: TGTGCCAGCAGTCTCGGGACTTCAGGGACTGAAGCTTTCTTT.

The table lists this clonotype with many counts. V usage is TRBV29-1 and J usage is TRBJ1-1; perhaps TRBD1 as D (5 bases). The germline gives CDR1 SQVTM, CDR2 ANQGSEA. This CDR3 comprises 13 residues. V lost 4 bases to trimming and J lost 1 base, with 10 bases between them. CDR3 DNA sequence: TGCAGCGTTGTCCGGACAACGAACACTGAAGCTTTCTTT. Its protein product is CSVVRTTNTEAFF.

This clonotype was counted only a few times. The CDR3 spells CASSQDGGPIYGYTF. In DNA form, the CDR3 reads TGCGCCAGCAGCCAAGATGGGGGGCCCATCTATGGCTACACCTTC. This chain joins TRBV4-1 and TRBJ1-2; a possible D gene is TRBD1 (6 bases). Between the trimmed V and J ends, which lost 0 bases and 4 bases, there was a span of 12 bases. The germline V gene encodes CDR1 MGHRA and CDR2 YSYEKL. The CDR3 runs 15 residues.

This clonotype was seen ten or more times. This CDR3 reads CASGRAPALYEQYF. For the CDR3, the DNA is TGTGCCAGCGGGCGGGCCCCCGCACTCTACGAGCAGTACTTC. This chain links TRBV11-1 with TRBJ2-7, with a weak D call TRBD2 (5 bases). The V and J ends lost 8 bases and 3 bases respectively, with 17 bases between them. The CDR3 totals 14 residues. Germline assignment: CDR1 SGHAT and CDR2 FQDESV (reference sequence).

In this sample, this clonotype turned up many times. V is TRBV3-1 and J is TRBJ2-7, with D tentatively TRBD2 (6 bases). The length of the CDR3 is 13 residues. The germline CDR1 and CDR2 sequences are LGHDT and YNNKEL (reference sequence). V was cut by 4 bases and J by 6 bases, with 13 bases left in between. The CDR3 loop reads CASSLGTPAEQYF. The CDR3 bases are TGTGCCAGCAGCCTCGGGACTCCTGCCGAGCAGTACTTC.

There are many counts of this clonotype. The rearrangement joins TRBV28 to TRBJ1-2, with D possibly matching TRBD1 (5 bases). Germline V CDR1 and CDR2: MDHEN, SYDVKM. The CDR3 is 14 amino acids. With 6 bases removed from V and 4 bases from J, the gap between germline ends came to 15 bases. The CDR3 reads CASSPLGAGYGYTF. CDR3 DNA: TGTGCCAGCAGCCCGCTTGGGGCGGGCTATGGCTACACCTTC.

This clonotype showed up many times. CDR3 in amino acids: CASSLELADEQFF. Written as DNA, the CDR3 is TGTGCCAGCAGCTTAGAACTAGCGGATGAGCAGTTCTTC. The chain combines TRBV11-2 with TRBJ2-1; 8 bases match TRBD2. V shed 0 bases and J 8 bases; nucleotides not matched to a gene: 0. The CDR3 covers 13 residues. Per germline, CDR1 SGHAT and CDR2 FQNNGV.

The chain is built from TRBV6-1 and TRBJ1-2, with no clear D. Per germline, CDR1 MNHNS and CDR2 SASEGT. V lost 8 bases and J 3 bases, leaving 7 bases between the germline ends. The CDR3 runs 11 residues. CDR3 in amino acids: CASRSYYGYTF. DNA of the CDR3: TGTGCCAGCCGCAGCTACTATGGCTACACCTTC.

Many counts were recorded for this clonotype. J is TRBJ2-1 and V is TRBV9, with 9 bases lining up with TRBD2. J lost 5 bases, V lost 0 bases, and 3 bases had no gene match. This CDR3 is 15 amino acids long. Germline CDR1 SGDLS, CDR2 YYNGEE. The CDR3 loop reads CASSVGTSANNEQFF. The CDR3 DNA sequence: TGTGCCAGCAGCGTAGGGACTAGCGCGAACAATGAGCAGTTCTTC.